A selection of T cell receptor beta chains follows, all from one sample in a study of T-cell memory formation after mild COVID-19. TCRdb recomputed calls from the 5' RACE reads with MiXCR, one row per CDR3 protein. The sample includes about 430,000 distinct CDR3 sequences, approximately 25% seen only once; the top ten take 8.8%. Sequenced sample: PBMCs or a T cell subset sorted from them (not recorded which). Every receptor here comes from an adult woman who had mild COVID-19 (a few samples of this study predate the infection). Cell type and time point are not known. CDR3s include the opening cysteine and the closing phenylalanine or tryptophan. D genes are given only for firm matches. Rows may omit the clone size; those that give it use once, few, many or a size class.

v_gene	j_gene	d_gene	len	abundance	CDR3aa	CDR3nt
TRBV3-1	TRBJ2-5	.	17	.	CASSQDPARGSQETQYF	TGTGCCAGCAGCCAAGACCCGGCCAGGGGATCTCAAGAGACCCAGTACTTC
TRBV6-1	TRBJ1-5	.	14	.	CASSEIAVPSPQHF	TGTGCCAGCAGTGAAATAGCGGTTCCATCGCCCCAGCATTTT
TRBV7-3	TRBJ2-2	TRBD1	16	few	CASSTRTGKGTGELFF	TGTGCCAGCAGCACCCGGACAGGGAAAGGCACCGGGGAGCTGTTTTTT
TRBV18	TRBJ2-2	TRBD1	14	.	CASSGQSDTGELFF	TGTGCCAGTTCGGGACAGTCCGACACCGGGGAGCTGTTTTTT
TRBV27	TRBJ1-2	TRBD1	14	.	CASGDGTGGYGYTF	TGTGCCAGCGGGGATGGGACAGGGGGCTATGGCTACACCTTC
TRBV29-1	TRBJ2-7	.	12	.	CSVARGGHEQYF	TGCAGCGTTGCCCGGGGAGGCCACGAGCAGTACTTC
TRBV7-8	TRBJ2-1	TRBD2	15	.	CASSLRLAGNNEQVF	TGTGCCAGCAGTTTGCGACTAGCGGGGAACAATGAGCAGGTCTTC
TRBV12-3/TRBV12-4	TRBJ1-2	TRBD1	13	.	CASSFDRVSGYTF	TGTGCCAGCAGCTTTGACAGGGTGTCCGGCTACACCTTC
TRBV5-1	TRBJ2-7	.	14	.	CASSLEARAYEQYF	TGCGCCAGCAGCTTGGAGGCAAGAGCCTACGAGCAGTACTTC
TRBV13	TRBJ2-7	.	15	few	CASSLDPGTSYEQYF	TGTGCCAGCAGCTTAGACCCAGGGACCTCCTACGAGCAGTACTTC
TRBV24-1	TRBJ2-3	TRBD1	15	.	CATSDTGGSTDTQYF	TGTGCCACCAGTGATACAGGGGGAAGCACAGATACGCAGTATTTT
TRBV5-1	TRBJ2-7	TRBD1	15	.	CASSPGTVNSYEQYF	TGCGCCAGCAGCCCCGGGACAGTGAATTCCTACGAGCAGTACTTC
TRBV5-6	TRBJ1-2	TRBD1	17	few	CASSLGLRQGPRDGYTF	TGTGCCAGCAGCTTGGGTCTGAGACAGGGGCCTAGGGATGGCTACACCTTC
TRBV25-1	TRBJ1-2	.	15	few	CASSEVEKANYGYTF	TGTGCCAGCAGCGAGGTGGAGAAAGCTAACTATGGCTACACCTTC
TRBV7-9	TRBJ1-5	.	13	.	CASGSGRNQPQHF	TGTGCCAGCGGGTCAGGGCGGAATCAGCCCCAGCATTTT
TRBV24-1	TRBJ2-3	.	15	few	CATSDLREPTDTQYF	TGTGCCACCAGTGATTTACGGGAGCCCACAGATACGCAGTATTTT
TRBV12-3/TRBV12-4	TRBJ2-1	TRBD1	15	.	CASTLSGTGYNEQFF	TGTGCCAGCACCCTCTCCGGGACAGGGTACAATGAGCAGTTCTTC
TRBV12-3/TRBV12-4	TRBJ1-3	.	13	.	CASSFSGSNTIYF	TGTGCCAGCAGTTTCTCAGGTTCAAACACCATATATTTT
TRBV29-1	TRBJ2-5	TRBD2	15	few	CSVEPGLAGQETQYF	TGCAGCGTTGAACCGGGACTAGCGGGACAGGAGACCCAGTACTTC
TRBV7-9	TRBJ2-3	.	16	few	CASSLWGLTGADTQYF	TGTGCCAGCAGCTTATGGGGGCTTACTGGAGCAGATACGCAGTATTTT
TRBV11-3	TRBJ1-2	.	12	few	CASSLQDYGYTF	TGTGCCAGCAGCTTACAGGATTATGGCTACACCTTC
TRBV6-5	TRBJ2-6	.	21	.	CASSYRFAGQPQSSGANVLTF	TGTGCCAGCAGTTATAGGTTCGCCGGACAGCCTCAGAGCTCTGGGGCCAACGTCCTGACTTTC
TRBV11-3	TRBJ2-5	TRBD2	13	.	CASSIGLVETQYF	TGTGCCAGCAGCATAGGACTAGTGGAGACCCAGTACTTC
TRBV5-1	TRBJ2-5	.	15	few	CASSLRATAGSPQYF	TGCGCCAGCAGCTTGCGGGCAACGGCGGGGAGCCCCCAGTACTTC
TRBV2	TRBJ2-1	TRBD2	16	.	CASRSLAGVLGNEQFF	TGTGCCAGCAGGTCCCTAGCGGGAGTCCTAGGCAATGAGCAGTTCTTC
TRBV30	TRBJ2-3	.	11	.	CAWTVADTQYF	TGTGCCTGGACTGTCGCGGATACGCAGTATTTT
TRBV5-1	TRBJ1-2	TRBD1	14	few	CASSWGQGTYGYTF	TGCGCCAGCAGCTGGGGACAGGGAACCTATGGCTACACCTTC
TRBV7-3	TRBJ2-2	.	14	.	CASSSRANTGELFF	TGTGCCAGCAGCTCCCGCGCGAACACCGGGGAGCTGTTTTTT
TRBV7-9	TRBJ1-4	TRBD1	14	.	CASRQQGIGEKLFF	TGTGCCAGCAGGCAACAGGGGATAGGAGAAAAACTGTTTTTT
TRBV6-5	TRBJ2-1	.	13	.	CASSYSGVNEQFF	TGTGCCAGCAGTTATTCTGGGGTAAATGAGCAGTTCTTC
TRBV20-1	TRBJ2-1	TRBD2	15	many	CSAKPGTNIYNEQFF	TGCAGTGCAAAACCCGGGACTAATATCTACAATGAGCAGTTCTTC
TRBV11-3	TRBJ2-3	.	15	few	CASSSDGASTDTQYF	TGTGCCAGCAGCTCGGACGGAGCTAGCACAGATACGCAGTATTTT
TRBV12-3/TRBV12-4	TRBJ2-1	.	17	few	CASSGGEDSVSYNEQFF	TGTGCCAGCAGTGGGGGGGAGGACAGCGTCTCCTACAATGAGCAGTTCTTC
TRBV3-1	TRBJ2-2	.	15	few	CASSPRDTNTGELFF	TGTGCCAGCAGCCCCCGGGACACGAACACCGGGGAGCTGTTTTTT
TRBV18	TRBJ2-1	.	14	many	CASSPWDSDNEQFF	TGTGCCAGCTCACCGTGGGACTCGGACAATGAGCAGTTCTTC
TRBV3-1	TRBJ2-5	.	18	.	CASSQEARGQWGQETQYF	TGTGCCAGCAGCCAAGAGGCTCGCGGGCAGTGGGGACAAGAGACCCAGTACTTC
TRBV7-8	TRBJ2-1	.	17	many	CASSFIPAETATNEQFF	TGTGCCAGCAGCTTTATCCCTGCCGAAACGGCTACCAATGAGCAGTTCTTC
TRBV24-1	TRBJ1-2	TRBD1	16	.	CATSSSLGQGDYGYTF	TGTGCCACCAGCTCCTCATTGGGACAGGGGGACTATGGCTACACCTTC
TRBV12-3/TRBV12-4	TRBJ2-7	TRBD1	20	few	CASSPTHQGQGNPLGYEQYF	TGTGCCAGCAGTCCGACCCACCAGGGACAGGGTAATCCGTTGGGGTACGAGCAGTACTTC
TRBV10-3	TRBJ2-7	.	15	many	CAIIPQQGPPSEQYF	TGTGCCATCATTCCCCAACAGGGCCCTCCGAGCGAGCAGTACTTC
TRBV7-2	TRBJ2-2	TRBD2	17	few	CAVQSGGAIVNTGELFF	TGTGCCGTACAAAGCGGGGGGGCCATCGTGAACACCGGGGAGCTGTTTTTT
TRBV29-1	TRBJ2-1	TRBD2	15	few	CSAEGGSGNDNEQFF	TGCAGCGCTGAAGGTGGTAGCGGGAACGACAATGAGCAGTTCTTC
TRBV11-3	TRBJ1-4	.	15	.	CASSLEGGPNEKLFF	TGTGCCAGCAGCTTAGAAGGGGGTCCGAATGAAAAACTGTTTTTT
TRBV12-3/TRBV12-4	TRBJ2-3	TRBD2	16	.	CASSDGTSPLTDTQYF	TGTGCCAGCAGTGACGGGACTAGCCCGCTCACAGATACGCAGTATTTT
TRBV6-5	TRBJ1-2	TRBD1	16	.	CASSYSGGQGANGYTF	TGTGCCAGCAGTTACTCGGGGGGACAGGGGGCGAATGGCTACACCTTC
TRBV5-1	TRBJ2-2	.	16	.	CASSPLGPLNTGELFF	TGCGCCAGCAGCCCATTGGGACCTTTGAACACCGGGGAGCTGTTTTTT
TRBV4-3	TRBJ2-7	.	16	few	CASSRDRDTDSYEQYF	TGCGCCAGCAGCCGAGACCGGGACACCGATTCCTACGAGCAGTACTTC
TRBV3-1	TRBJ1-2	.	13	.	CASSQEEGDGYTF	TGTGCCAGCAGCCAAGAAGAGGGCGATGGCTACACCTTC
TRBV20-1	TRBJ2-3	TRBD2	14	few	CSASTSGWTDTQYF	TGCAGTGCTAGTACTAGCGGGTGGACAGATACGCAGTATTTT
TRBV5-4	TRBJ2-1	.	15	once	CASSLTASLINEQFF	TGTGCCAGCAGCTTGACGGCTAGTCTCATCAATGAGCAGTTCTTC
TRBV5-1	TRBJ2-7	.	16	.	CASSLAKSEASYEQYF	TGCGCCAGCAGCTTGGCCAAGTCCGAAGCATCCTACGAGCAGTACTTC
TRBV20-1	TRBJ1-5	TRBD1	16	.	CSARVADRGLWQPQHF	TGCAGTGCTAGAGTAGCGGACAGGGGGCTGTGGCAGCCCCAGCATTTT
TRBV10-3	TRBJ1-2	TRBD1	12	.	CAISETGVGYTF	TGTGCCATCAGTGAAACAGGGGTTGGCTACACCTTC
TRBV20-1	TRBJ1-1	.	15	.	CSAYRNQPRNTEAFF	TGCAGTGCCTACCGGAACCAACCGAGGAACACTGAAGCTTTCTTT
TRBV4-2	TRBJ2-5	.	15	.	CASSHSSGLVETQYF	TGTGCCAGCAGCCATTCAAGTGGGTTGGTGGAGACCCAGTACTTC
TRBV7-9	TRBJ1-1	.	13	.	CASSRAQNTEAFF	TGTGCCAGCAGCCGGGCACAGAACACTGAAGCTTTCTTT
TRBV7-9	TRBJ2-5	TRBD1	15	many	CASSLAPGQQETQYF	TGTGCCAGCAGCTTAGCCCCGGGACAGCAAGAGACCCAGTACTTC